The source of this T cell receptor beta chain is a study of CD4+ T cells in melanoma. The study, taken as a whole, reports: Reportedly, melanoma neoantigen-specific CD4+ T cells showed varied differentiation states. A reported correlation linked neoantigen-specific CD4+ T cells to CD8+, macrophage and B cell function.

Regarding this clone: Its antigen is as yet unknown.

The length of the CDR3 is 14 residues. Germline CDR1 is MNHEY and CDR2 is SVGAGI. J was trimmed by 10 bases and V by 5 bases; bases with no gene match: 5. Sequencing was performed with immunoSEQ multiplex PCR; in TCRdb, only in-frame clones are kept and a portion is missing. The sample holds fewer than 20,000 clones, about 83% seen once. Material: cells from a culture (not recorded whether cultured in vitro). The TCR comes from a human donor with melanoma. V is TRBV6-5 and J is TRBJ1-4; 12 bases are shared with TRBD1. CDR3: CASSRGTGGGKLFF. The CDR3 coding sequence is TGTGCCAGCAGTCGAGGGACAGGGGGCGGAAAACTGTTTTTT.